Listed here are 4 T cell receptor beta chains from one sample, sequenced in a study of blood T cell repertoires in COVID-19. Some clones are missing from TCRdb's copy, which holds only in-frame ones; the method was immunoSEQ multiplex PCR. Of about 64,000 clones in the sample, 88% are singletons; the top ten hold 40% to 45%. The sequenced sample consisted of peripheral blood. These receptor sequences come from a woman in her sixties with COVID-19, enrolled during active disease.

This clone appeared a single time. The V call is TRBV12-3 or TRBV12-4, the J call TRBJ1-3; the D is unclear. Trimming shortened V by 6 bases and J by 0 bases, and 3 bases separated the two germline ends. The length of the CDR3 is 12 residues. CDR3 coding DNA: TGTGCCAGCAGCCTCTCTGGAAACACCATATATTTT. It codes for CASSLSGNTIYF.

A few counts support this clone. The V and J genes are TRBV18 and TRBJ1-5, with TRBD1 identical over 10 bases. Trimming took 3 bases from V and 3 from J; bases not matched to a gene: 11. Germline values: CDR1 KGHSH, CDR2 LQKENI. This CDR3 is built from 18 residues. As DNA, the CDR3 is TGTGCCAGCTCACCGGGACAGGGGACTGGCCTTTTCAATCAGCCCCAGCATTTT. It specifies CASSPGQGTGLFNQPQHF. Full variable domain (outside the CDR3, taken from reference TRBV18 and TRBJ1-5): NAGVMQNPRHLVRRRGQEARLRCSPMKGHSHVYWYRQLPEEGLKFMVYLQKENIIDESGMPKERFSAEFPKEGPSILRIQQVVRGDSAAYFCASSPGQGTGLFNQPQHFGDGTRLSIL.

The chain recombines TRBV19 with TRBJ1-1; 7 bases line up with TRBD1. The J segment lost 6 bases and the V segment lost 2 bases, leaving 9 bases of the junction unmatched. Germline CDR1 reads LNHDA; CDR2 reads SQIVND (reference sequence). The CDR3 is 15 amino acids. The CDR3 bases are TGTGCCAGTAGTATATGGCAGGGGGAGTTGGCTGAAGCTTTCTTT. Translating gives CASSIWQGELAEAFF.

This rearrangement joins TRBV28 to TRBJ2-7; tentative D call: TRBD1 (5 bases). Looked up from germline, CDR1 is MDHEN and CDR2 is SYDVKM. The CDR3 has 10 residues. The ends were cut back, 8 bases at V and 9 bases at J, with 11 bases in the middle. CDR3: CASSGRAQYF. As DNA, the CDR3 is TGTGCCAGCTCTGGCAGGGCGCAGTACTTC.